This T cell receptor (beta chain) comes out of a study of CD8 T cells in Susac syndrome. The authors carried out high-throughput sequencing of TCR beta. They applied it to CD8+ and CD4+ T cells obtained from blood. Random hexamers were used to reverse transcribe roughly 0.5 to 1 ug of RNA. TCR beta CDR3 was amplified by immunoSEQ covering 54 Vbeta and 13 Jbeta. TCRdb recomputed calls from the immunoSEQ multiplex PCR reads with MiXCR, one row per CDR3 protein. Found here are about 64,000 distinct CDR3 sequences, 94% of them singletons; the top ten hold 0.56%. Looked up from germline, CDR1 is KGHDR and CDR2 is SFDVKD. Trimming removed 5 bases from V and 3 bases from J, with 21 bases in between. This CDR3 has 18 amino acids.

Sequencing used CD8+ T cells from PBMCs. The genes are TRBV24-1 and TRBJ2-2, with a weak D call TRBD1 (6 bases). The clonotype originates from a human donor with multiple sclerosis. CDR3 sequence reads: CATSVEDWGRLDTGELFF. The DNA for the CDR3 is TGTGCCACCAGTGTCGAGGATTGGGGGCGCCTGGACACCGGGGAGCTGTTTTTT.